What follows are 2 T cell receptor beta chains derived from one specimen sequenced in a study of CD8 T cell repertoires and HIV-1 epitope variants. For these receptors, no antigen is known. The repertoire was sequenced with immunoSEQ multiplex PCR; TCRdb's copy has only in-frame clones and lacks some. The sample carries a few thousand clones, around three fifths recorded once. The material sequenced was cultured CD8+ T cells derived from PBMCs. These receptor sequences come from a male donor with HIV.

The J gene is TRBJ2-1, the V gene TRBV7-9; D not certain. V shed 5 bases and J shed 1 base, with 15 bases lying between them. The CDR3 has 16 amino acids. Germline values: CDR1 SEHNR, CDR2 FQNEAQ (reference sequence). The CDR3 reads CASSAPTPESYNEQFF. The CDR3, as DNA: TGTGCCAGCAGCGCCCCCACCCCGGAGTCCTACAATGAGCAGTTCTTC.

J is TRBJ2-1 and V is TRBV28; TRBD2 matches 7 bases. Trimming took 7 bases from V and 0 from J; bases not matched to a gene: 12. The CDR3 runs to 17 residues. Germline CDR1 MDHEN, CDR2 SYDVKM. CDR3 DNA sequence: TGTGCCAGCAACTTGGGACGGAGCGGGAACTCCTACAATGAGCAGTTCTTC. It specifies CASNLGRSGNSYNEQFF.